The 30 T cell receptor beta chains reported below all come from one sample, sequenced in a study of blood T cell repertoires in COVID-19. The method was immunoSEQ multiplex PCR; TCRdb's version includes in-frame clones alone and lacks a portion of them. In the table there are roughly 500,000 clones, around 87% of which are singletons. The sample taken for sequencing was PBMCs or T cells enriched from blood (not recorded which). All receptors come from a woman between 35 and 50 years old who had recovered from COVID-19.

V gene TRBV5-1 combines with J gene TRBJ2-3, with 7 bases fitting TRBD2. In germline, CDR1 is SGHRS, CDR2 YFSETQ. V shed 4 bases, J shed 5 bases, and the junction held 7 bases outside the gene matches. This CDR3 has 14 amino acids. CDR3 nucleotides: TGCGCCAGCAGCCCCGGACTAGAAATAGATACGCAGTATTTT. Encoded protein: CASSPGLEIDTQYF.

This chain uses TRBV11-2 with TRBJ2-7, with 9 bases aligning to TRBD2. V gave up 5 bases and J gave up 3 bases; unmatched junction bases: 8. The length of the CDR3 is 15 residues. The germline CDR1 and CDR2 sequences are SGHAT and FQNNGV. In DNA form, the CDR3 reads TGTGCCAGCAGCCTGGGACTAGCCCCTTACTACGAGCAGTACTTC. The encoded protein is CASSLGLAPYYEQYF.

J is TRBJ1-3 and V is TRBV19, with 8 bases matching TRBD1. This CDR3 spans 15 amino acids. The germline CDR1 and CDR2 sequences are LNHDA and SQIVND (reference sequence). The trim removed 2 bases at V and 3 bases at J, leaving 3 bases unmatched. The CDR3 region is CASSIYRGIGNTIYF. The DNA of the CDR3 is TGTGCCAGTAGTATATACAGGGGGATTGGAAACACCATATATTTT.

In nucleotides, the CDR3 is TGTGCCAGCAGCCCAGGGGGGCCTCGAGAGACCCAGTACTTC. It translates to CASSPGGPRETQYF. V and J are TRBV11-3 and TRBJ2-5; a possible D gene is TRBD1 (7 bases). The V and J ends lost 5 bases and 4 bases respectively, with 14 bases between them. CDR3 length equals 14 residues. Germline V lookup: CDR1 SGHNT, CDR2 YENEEA.

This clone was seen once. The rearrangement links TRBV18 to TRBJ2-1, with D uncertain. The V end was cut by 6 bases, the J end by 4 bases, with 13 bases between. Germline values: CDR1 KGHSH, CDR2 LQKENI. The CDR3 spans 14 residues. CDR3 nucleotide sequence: TGTGCCAGCTCCACCAGTACTAATTACAATGAGCAGTTCTTC. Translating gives CASSTSTNYNEQFF. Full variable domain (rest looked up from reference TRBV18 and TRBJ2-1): NAGVMQNPRHLVRRRGQEARLRCSPMKGHSHVYWYRQLPEEGLKFMVYLQKENIIDESGMPKERFSAEFPKEGPSILRIQQVVRGDSAAYFCASSTSTNYNEQFFGPGTRLTVL.

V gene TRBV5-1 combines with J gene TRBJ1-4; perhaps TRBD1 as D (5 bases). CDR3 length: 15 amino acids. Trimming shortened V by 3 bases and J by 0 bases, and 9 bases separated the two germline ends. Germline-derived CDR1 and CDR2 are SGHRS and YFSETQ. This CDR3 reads CASSSLTATNEKLFF. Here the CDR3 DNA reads TGCGCCAGCAGCTCACTGACAGCAACTAATGAAAAACTGTTTTTT.

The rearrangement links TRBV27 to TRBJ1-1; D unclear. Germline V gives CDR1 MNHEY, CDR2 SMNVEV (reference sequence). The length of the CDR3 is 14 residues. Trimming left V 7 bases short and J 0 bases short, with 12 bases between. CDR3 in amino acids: CASTSTLVNTEAFF. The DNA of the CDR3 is TGTGCCAGCACCTCGACATTAGTGAACACTGAAGCTTTCTTT.

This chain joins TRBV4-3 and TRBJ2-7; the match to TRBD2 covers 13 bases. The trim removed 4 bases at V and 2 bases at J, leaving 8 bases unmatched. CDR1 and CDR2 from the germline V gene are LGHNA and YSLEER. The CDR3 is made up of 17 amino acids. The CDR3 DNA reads TGCGCCAGCAGCCCCGGGACTAGCGGGACAACCGCCTACGAGCAGTACTTC. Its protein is CASSPGTSGTTAYEQYF.

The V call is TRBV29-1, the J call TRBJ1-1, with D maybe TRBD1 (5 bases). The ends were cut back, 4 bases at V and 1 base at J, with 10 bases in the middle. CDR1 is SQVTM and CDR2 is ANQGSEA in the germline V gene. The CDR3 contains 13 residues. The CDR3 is CSVGRTQNTEAFF. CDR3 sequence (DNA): TGCAGCGTTGGCCGGACACAGAACACTGAAGCTTTCTTT.

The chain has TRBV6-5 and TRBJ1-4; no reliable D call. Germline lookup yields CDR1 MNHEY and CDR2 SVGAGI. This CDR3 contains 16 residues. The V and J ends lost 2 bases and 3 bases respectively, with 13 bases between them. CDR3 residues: CASSYTGLLPNEKLFF. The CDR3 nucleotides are TGTGCCAGCAGTTACACGGGTTTGCTACCTAATGAAAAACTGTTTTTT.

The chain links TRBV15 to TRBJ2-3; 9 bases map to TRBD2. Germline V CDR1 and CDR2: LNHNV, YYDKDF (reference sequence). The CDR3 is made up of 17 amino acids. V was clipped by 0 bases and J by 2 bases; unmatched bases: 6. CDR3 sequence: CATSRDLASGATDTQYF. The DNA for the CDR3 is TGTGCCACCAGCAGAGATTTGGCTAGCGGGGCCACAGATACGCAGTATTTT.

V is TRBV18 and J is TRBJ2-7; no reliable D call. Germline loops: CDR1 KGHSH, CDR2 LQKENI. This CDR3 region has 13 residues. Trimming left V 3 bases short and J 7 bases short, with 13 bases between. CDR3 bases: TGTGCCAGCTCACCTCAGACTGAATGGGAGCAGTACTTC. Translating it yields CASSPQTEWEQYF.

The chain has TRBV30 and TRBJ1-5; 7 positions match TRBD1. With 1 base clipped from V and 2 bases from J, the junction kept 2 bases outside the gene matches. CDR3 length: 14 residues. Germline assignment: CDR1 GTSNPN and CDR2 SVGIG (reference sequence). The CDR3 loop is CAWSAQGGNQPQHF. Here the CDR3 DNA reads TGTGCCTGGAGTGCCCAGGGGGGCAATCAGCCCCAGCATTTT.

The CDR3 sequence is CASSAQAHYTEAFF. The CDR3 region has the DNA TGTGCCAGCAGCGCCCAGGCGCACTACACTGAAGCTTTCTTT. This sequence joins TRBV11-2 and TRBJ1-1, with no clear D. V lost 5 bases to trimming and J lost 3 bases, with 13 bases between them. Germline V CDR1 and CDR2: SGHAT, FQNNGV. The CDR3 length is 14 residues.

Written as DNA, the CDR3 is TGTGCCAGCAGCGTTCAGGGACAGGGAATCTATGGCTACACCTTC. It codes for CASSVQGQGIYGYTF. V gene TRBV11-2 combines with J gene TRBJ1-2, with TRBD1 matching over 9 bases. The CDR3 consists of 15 residues. Germline trimming cut 5 bases from V and 4 bases from J; bases unmatched to any gene: 8. Germline CDR1 is SGHAT and CDR2 is FQNNGV.

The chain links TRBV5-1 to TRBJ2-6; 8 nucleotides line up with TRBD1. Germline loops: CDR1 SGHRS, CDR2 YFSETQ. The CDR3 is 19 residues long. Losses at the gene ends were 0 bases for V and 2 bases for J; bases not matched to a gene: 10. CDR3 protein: CASSLVDGPGGTGANVLTF. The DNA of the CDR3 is TGCGCCAGCAGCTTGGTCGACGGGCCAGGGGGCACTGGGGCCAACGTCCTGACTTTC.

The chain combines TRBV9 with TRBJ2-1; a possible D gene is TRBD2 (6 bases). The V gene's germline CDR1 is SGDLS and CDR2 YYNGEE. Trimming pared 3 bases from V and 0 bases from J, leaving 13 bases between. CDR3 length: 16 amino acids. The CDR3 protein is CASSGGAGSSYNEQFF. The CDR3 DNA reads TGTGCCAGCAGCGGCGGGGCAGGTAGCTCCTACAATGAGCAGTTCTTC. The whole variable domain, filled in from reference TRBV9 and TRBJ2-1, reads DSGVTQTPKHLITATGQRVTLRCSPRSGDLSVYWYQQSLDQGLQFLIQYYNGEERAKGNILERFSAQQFPDLHSELNLSSLELGDSALYFCASSGGAGSSYNEQFFGPGTRLTVL.

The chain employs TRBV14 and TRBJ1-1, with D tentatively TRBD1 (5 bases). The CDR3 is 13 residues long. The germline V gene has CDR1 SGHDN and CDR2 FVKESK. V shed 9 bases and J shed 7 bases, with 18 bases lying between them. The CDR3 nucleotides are TGTGCCAGTGGCAGGGATGAGTTCAATGAAGCTTTCTTT. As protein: CASGRDEFNEAFF.

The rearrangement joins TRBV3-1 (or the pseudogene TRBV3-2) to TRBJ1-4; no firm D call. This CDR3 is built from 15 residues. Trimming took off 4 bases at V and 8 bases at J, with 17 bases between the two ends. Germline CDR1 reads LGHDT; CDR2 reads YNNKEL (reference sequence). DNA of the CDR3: TGTGCCAGCAGCCCCATTCCGGGGATTGGAGAAAAACTGTTTTTT. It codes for CASSPIPGIGEKLFF.

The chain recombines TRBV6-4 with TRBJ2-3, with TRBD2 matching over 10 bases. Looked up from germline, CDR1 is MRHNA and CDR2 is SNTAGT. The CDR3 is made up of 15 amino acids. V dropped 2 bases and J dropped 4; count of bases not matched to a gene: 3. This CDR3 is CASSDEAGGADTQYF. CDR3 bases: TGTGCCAGCAGTGACGAAGCGGGAGGGGCAGATACGCAGTATTTT.

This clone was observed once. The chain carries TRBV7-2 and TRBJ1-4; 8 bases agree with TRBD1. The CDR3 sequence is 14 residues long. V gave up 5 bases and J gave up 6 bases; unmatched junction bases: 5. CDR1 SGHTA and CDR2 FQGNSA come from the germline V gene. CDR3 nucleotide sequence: TGTGCCAGCAGCCTACAGGGGGGCCATGAAAAACTGTTTTTT. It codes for CASSLQGGHEKLFF.

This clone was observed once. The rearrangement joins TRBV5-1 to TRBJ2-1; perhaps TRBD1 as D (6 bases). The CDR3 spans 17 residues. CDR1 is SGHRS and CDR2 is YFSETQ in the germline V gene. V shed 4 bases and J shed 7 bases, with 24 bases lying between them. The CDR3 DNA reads TGCGCCAGCAGCGCTGGACCGACAGGAATCAGTTGGAATGAGCAGTTCTTC. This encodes CASSAGPTGISWNEQFF.

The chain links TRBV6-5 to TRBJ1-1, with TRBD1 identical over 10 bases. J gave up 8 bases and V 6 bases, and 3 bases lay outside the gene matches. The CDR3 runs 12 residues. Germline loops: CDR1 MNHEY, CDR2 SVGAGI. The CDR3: CASSGTGAEAFF. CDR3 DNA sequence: TGTGCCAGCAGCGGGACAGGGGCCGAAGCTTTCTTT.

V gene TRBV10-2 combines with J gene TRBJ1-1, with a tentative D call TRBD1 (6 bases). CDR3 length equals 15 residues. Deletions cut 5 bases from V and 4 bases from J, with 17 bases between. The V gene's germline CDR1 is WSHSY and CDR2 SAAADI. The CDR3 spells CASSSGRTVATEAFF. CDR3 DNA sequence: TGCGCCAGCAGTTCCGGCCGGACAGTGGCCACTGAAGCTTTCTTT.

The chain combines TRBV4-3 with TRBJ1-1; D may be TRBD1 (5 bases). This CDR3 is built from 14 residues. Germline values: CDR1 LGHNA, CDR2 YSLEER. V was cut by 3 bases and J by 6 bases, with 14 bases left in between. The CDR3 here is CASSHPGSGAEAFF. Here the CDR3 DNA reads TGCGCCAGCAGCCACCCAGGGTCGGGGGCTGAAGCTTTCTTT.

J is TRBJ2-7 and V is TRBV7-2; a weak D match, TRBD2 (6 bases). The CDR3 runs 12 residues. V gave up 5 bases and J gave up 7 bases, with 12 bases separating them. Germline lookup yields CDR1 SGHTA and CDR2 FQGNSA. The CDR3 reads CASSPGTWEQYF. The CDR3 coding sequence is TGTGCCAGCAGCCCCGGGACTTGGGAGCAGTACTTC.

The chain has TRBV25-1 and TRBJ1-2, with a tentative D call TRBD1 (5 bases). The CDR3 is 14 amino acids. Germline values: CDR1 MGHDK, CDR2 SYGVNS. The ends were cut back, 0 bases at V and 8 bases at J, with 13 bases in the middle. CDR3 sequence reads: CASSEYKGREGYTF. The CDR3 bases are TGTGCCAGCAGTGAATATAAAGGCAGGGAAGGCTACACCTTC.

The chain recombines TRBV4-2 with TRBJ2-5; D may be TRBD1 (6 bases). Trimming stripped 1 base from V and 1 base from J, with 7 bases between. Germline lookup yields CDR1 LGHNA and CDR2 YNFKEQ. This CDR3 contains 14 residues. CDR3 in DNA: TGTGCCAGCAGCCAAGCACAGGGCCAAGAGACCCAGTACTTC. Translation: CASSQAQGQETQYF.

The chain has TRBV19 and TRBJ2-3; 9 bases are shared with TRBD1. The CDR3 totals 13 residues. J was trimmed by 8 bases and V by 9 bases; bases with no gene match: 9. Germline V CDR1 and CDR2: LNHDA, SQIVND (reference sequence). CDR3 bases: TGTGCCAGCGCAGGAGGGGGACAGGGTACGCAGTATTTT. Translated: CASAGGGQGTQYF.

CDR3 sequence: CASSEGEGLRDTEAFF. In DNA, the CDR3 is TGCGCCAGCAGTGAAGGAGAGGGACTTAGAGACACTGAAGCTTTCTTT. J is TRBJ1-1 and V is TRBV10-2, with D possibly being TRBD1 (5 bases). V was shortened by 3 bases and J by 3 bases, with 17 bases between the two germline ends. The CDR3 extends over 16 amino acids. CDR1 WSHSY and CDR2 SAAADI come from the germline V gene.